The present T cell receptor (beta chain) was sequenced within a study of Tregs in tolerant kidney transplant recipients. Study context: Sorting of CD4+CD25+CD127- cells followed approximately three-day belatacept mixed lymphocyte reactions, sometimes with roughly 5-day graft donor restimulation.

With regard to this clone: Its antigen is unidentified.

Libraries were prepared by immunoSEQ multiplex PCR; TCRdb keeps only in-frame clonotypes and omits some of them. Here the sample spans about 31,000 clones, approximately 83% being singletons. Study findings and constraints: The small number of patients limits these findings pending further validation.

The receptor comes from a human donor in good health. Sequenced material: Tregs from blood cultured with allogeneic cells.

The chain's CDR3 is CASSQVFAGGQETQYF. Written as DNA, the CDR3 is TGTGCCAGCAGCCAAGTGTTTGCGGGGGGCCAAGAGACCCAGTACTTC. The chain recombines TRBV14 with TRBJ2-5, with 8 nucleotides matching TRBD2. The CDR3 is made up of 16 amino acids. V was clipped by 1 base and J by 1 base; unmatched bases: 5. Germline loops: CDR1 SGHDN, CDR2 FVKESK.